This TCR beta chain derives from a study of lymphopenia after photon versus proton radiotherapy. Overall study findings and caveats: Post-nadir TCR diversity decline inversely tracked overall survival among those who died. Survival link was tested only in deceased patients; proton benefit remains a possibility. Proton therapy kept repertoires fairly stable, unlike photons, which gained effector/memory cells. After the lymphocyte nadir, photon-treated repertoires showed oligoclonal expansion, especially of CD8+ Temra cells.

Remarks on this clone: Its antigen is still unknown.

The V end lost 3 bases, the J end lost 0 bases, and 6 bases lay between the germline ends. The germline V gene encodes CDR1 SGHVS and CDR2 FQNEAQ. CDR3 size: 14 residues. Method: immunoSEQ multiplex PCR; TCRdb's copy keeps in-frame clones and lacks some. The sample has 65,000 to 90,000 clones, just under 95% seen once; the top ten hold over 2%. This clonotype originated in a middle-aged woman with cholangiocarcinoma. Sequenced material: peripheral blood, taken from a patient treated with photon-based radiotherapy. The V gene is TRBV7-8, the J gene TRBJ1-3; no clear D. The CDR3 sequence is CASSLGNSGNTIYF. CDR3 coding DNA: TGTGCCAGCAGCTTGGGAAACTCTGGAAACACCATATATTTT.